This TCR beta chain was documented in a study of technical replicates of blood from several donors. Using immunoSEQ multiplex PCR, the repertoire was profiled, and TCRdb retains in-frame clones only, with some absent. The table has tens of thousands of clones, roughly 94% seen once. The sequence was obtained from a human donor in good health. The sequenced sample was T cells isolated from PBMCs.

This CDR3 reads CASSPTWAGQETQYF. The CDR3 DNA follows: TGTGCCAGCAGCCCGACCTGGGCGGGCCAAGAGACCCAGTACTTC. The chain is built from TRBV9 and TRBJ2-5, with TRBD2 as a possible D gene (5 bases). V gave up 4 bases and J gave up 1 base, with 14 bases separating them. This CDR3 contains 15 residues. CDR1 is SGDLS, CDR2 YYNGEE, per germline.